The clone carrying this T cell receptor (beta chain) showed up many times. The antigen is unknown. The trim removed 7 bases at V and 3 bases at J, leaving 8 bases unmatched. Germline V gives CDR1 SEHNR, CDR2 FQNEAQ (reference sequence). The CDR3 covers 14 residues. Time point meaning: patch test 3, about 24 weeks after DPC sensitization. Treatment of the sample: therapeutic diphenylcyclopropenone sensitization with weekly scalp DPC. The source of the sample is a study of human T cells and chemical hapten exposure. Points from the study as a whole: Significantly greater numbers of large CDR3 similarity clusters came from expanded TCRs than from controls.

TCRdb fed the RACE reads into MiXCR, producing one record per CDR3 protein. This table has about 90,000 distinct CDR3 sequences, about 11% appearing once. The chain couples TRBV7-9 to TRBJ2-5; 7 nucleotides line up with TRBD2. The receptor was isolated from a woman in her 30s with alopecia areata. Some clones in this sample may be carry-over from other donors' samples. Sample: whole blood, taken in connection with sensitization to the hapten diphenylcyclopropenone (DPC). The CDR3 is CASNLVLAEETQYF. The CDR3, as DNA: TGTGCCAGCAACCTGGTGCTAGCGGAAGAGACCCAGTACTTC.